The 10 T cell receptor beta chains below were found in one sample sequenced in a study of T cell responses to AZD1222 COVID-19 vaccine. Libraries were prepared by immunoSEQ multiplex PCR; TCRdb keeps only in-frame clonotypes and omits some of them. In the table there are roughly 150,000 clones, over 70% of which are singletons. The sequences come from peripheral blood, collected 28 days after the second AZD1222 dose. The receptors come from an adult who received the AZD1222 COVID-19 vaccine.

V is TRBV7-9 and J is TRBJ2-1; D ambiguous. Trimming left V 2 bases short and J 0 bases short, with 5 bases between. Germline V lookup: CDR1 SEHNR, CDR2 FQNEAQ (reference sequence). This CDR3 has 14 amino acids. The CDR3 bases are TGTGCCAGCAGCTTACTGAGCTCCTACAATGAGCAGTTCTTC. Translation: CASSLLSSYNEQFF.

The V call is TRBV7-2, the J call TRBJ2-1; 15 nucleotides agree with TRBD2. The ends lost 0 bases at V and 11 bases at J; junction bases unmatched: 8. The CDR3 is made up of 17 amino acids. CDR1 and CDR2 (germline): SGHTA, FQGNSA. Here the CDR3 reads CASSLATPGLAGGKQFF. CDR3 DNA: TGTGCCAGCAGCTTAGCAACCCCGGGACTAGCGGGGGGTAAGCAGTTCTTC.

The chain has TRBV11-1 and TRBJ2-2; no clear D. Trimming took off 2 bases at V and 5 bases at J, with 15 bases between the two ends. The germline gives CDR1 SGHAT, CDR2 FQDESV (reference sequence). The CDR3 runs 16 residues. The CDR3 region is CASSLSRHHNTGELFF. The CDR3 DNA reads as TGTGCCAGCAGCTTATCCAGGCACCATAATACCGGGGAGCTGTTTTTT.

The V call is TRBV28, the J call TRBJ1-1; TRBD1 is a possible D gene (6 bases). Between the trimmed V and J ends, which lost 2 bases and 10 bases, there was a span of 17 bases. This CDR3 comprises 14 residues. Germline loops: CDR1 MDHEN, CDR2 SYDVKM. CDR3 sequence: CASSLAPGASTAFF. The CDR3 coding sequence is TGTGCCAGCAGTTTAGCCCCGGGGGCATCGACAGCTTTCTTT.

The gene calls are TRBV19 and TRBJ2-5, with D maybe TRBD2 (6 bases). Germline V lookup: CDR1 LNHDA, CDR2 SQIVND (reference sequence). Trimming removed 6 bases at V and 5 bases at J, with 19 bases between. The CDR3 consists of 15 residues. The CDR3 DNA sequence: TGTGCCAGTAGCTTGACCTACGGGGGATGGGAGACCCAGTACTTC. Translation gives CASSLTYGGWETQYF.

The chain is built from TRBV4-1 and TRBJ2-4; TRBD1 aligns across 7 bases. This CDR3 is built from 15 residues. From germline, CDR1 is MGHRA and CDR2 YSYEKL. The ends lost 2 bases at V and 1 base at J; junction bases unmatched: 2. The CDR3 DNA reads as TGCGCCAGCAGCCAACTACAGGGGGCCAAAAACATTCAGTACTTC. This encodes CASSQLQGAKNIQYF.

This chain links TRBV27 with TRBJ1-6; D is possibly TRBD1 (6 bases). Trimming removed 3 bases from V and 10 bases from J, with 10 bases in between. The CDR3 runs to 13 residues. Germline assignment: CDR1 MNHEY and CDR2 SMNVEV (reference sequence). The CDR3: CASSFHGGSPLHF. For the CDR3, the DNA is TGTGCCAGCAGTTTCCACGGGGGCTCACCCCTCCACTTT.

The V and J genes are TRBV30 and TRBJ1-4; D remains unclear. This CDR3 is 14 amino acids long. CDR1 is GTSNPN, CDR2 SVGIG, per germline (reference sequence). Trimming cost V 0 bases and J 7 bases, with 12 bases left between them. The CDR3 DNA sequence: TGTGCCTGGAGTGTTGACTGGGCGTCTGAAAAACTGTTTTTT. It translates to CAWSVDWASEKLFF.

The V call is TRBV21-1, the J call TRBJ2-1. TRBV21-1 is marked as a pseudogene. The CDR3 is 14 amino acids. The CDR3 here is CASSKWQGGNEQFF. CDR3 DNA: TGTGCCAGCAGCAAATGGCAGGGCGGGAATGAGCAGTTCTTC.

The rearrangement links TRBV5-1 to TRBJ2-2, with TRBD2 identical over 13 bases. Germline CDR1 is SGHRS and CDR2 is YFSETQ. Losses at the gene ends were 4 bases for V and 8 bases for J; bases not matched to a gene: 5. The CDR3 length is 15 residues. This CDR3 is CASSGTSGVVGELFF. CDR3 in DNA: TGCGCCAGCAGCGGGACTAGCGGGGTCGTGGGGGAGCTGTTTTTT.